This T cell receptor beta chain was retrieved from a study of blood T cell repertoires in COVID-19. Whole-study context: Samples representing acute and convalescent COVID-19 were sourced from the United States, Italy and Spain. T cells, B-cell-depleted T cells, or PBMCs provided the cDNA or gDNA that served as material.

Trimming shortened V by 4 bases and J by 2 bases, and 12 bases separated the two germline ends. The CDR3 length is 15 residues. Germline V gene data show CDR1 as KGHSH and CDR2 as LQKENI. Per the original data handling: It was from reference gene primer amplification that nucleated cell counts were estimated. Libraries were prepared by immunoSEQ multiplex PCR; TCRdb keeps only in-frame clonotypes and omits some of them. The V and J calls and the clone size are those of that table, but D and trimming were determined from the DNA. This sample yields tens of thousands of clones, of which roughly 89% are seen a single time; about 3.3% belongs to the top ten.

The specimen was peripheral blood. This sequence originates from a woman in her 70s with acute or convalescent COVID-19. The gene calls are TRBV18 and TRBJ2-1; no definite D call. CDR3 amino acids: CASSQQTGPYNEQFF. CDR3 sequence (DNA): TGTGCCAGCTCACAGCAAACCGGTCCCTACAATGAGCAGTTCTTC.